This T cell receptor (beta chain) derives from a study of blood T cell repertoires in COVID-19. Looking at the study overall: Some COVID-19 samples were acute and others convalescent; all came from the United States, Italy and Spain. Sample material is recorded as cDNA or gDNA derived from T cells, B-cell-depleted T cells, or PBMCs.

In the study's own analysis: Nucleated cell number was recorded as an estimate derived from reference gene primer amplification. The protocol was immunoSEQ multiplex PCR, while the TCRdb copy is restricted to in-frame clones and leaves out a portion. The D gene and trimming were derived from the DNA, and the V and J assignments and clone size from that table. The table has 150,000 to 200,000 clones, about 85% seen once. CDR3 length: 15 amino acids. Between the trimmed V and J ends, which lost 2 bases and 2 bases, there was a span of 12 bases. Per the germline V gene, CDR1 is KGHSH and CDR2 is LQKENI.

The sample consisted of peripheral blood. The source of this sequence is a woman over 75 with acute or convalescent COVID-19. The genes are TRBV18 and TRBJ2-5, with D possibly TRBD2 on 6 matching bases. The CDR3 sequence is CASSPAGRKQETQYF. CDR3 nucleotide sequence: TGTGCCAGCTCACCAGCAGGGAGGAAACAAGAGACCCAGTACTTC.